Presented here are 15 T cell receptor beta chains from one specimen sequenced in a study of T-cell reconstitution after alpha-beta-depleted transplantation in children. During its preparation, the TCRbeta library received unique molecular identifiers. TCRdb re-called the PCR reads through MiXCR, storing one row per CDR3 protein. The sample records about 900,000 distinct CDR3 sequences, under 30% being singletons. The sequenced sample was PBMCs, mostly from graft donor cells, obtained 360 days after TCRalphabeta/CD19-depleted stem cell transplant. The receptors derive from a boy younger than two who had a stem cell transplant for SCID, so the T cells may come from the graft donor.

This clonotype has ten or more counts. The chain is built from TRBV12-3 or TRBV12-4 and TRBJ2-1, with 8 bases lining up with TRBD2. The CDR3 loop spans 14 amino acids. After removal of 8 bases from V and 1 base from J, the junction contained 4 bases not matched to a gene. In DNA form, the CDR3 reads TGTGCCAGCTCATCGGGGGGGTCCTACAATGAGCAGTTCTTC. Translating it yields CASSSGGSYNEQFF.

This chain uses TRBV7-2 with TRBJ2-3; 12 bases map to TRBD2. The V gene end was trimmed by 5 bases and the J gene end by 3 bases; junction bases not matched to a gene: 9. The germline CDR1 and CDR2 sequences are SGHTA and FQGNSA. The CDR3 length is 17 residues. The CDR3 bases are TGTGCCAGCAGCCTCCGGACTAGCGGGGATTTTACAGATACGCAGTATTTT. This translates into CASSLRTSGDFTDTQYF. The full variable domain, its missing parts supplied by reference TRBV7-2 and TRBJ2-3, is GAGVSQSPSNKVTEKGKDVELRCDPISGHTALYWYRQSLGQGLEFLIYFQGNSAPDKSGLPSDRFSAERTGGSVSTLTIQRTQQEDSAVYLCASSLRTSGDFTDTQYFGPGTRLTVL.

There are a few counts of this clonotype. The V and J genes are TRBV12-3 or TRBV12-4 and TRBJ2-2; 7 positions match TRBD2. The CDR3 length is 18 residues. V was pared by 0 bases and J by 4 bases, with 11 bases of the junction left unmatched. The CDR3 coding sequence is TGTGCCAGCAGTTTAGCCCCCTGGGGGGGGGGAACCACCGGGGAGCTGTTTTTT. Its protein is CASSLAPWGGGTTGELFF.

The rearrangement uses TRBV5-6 and TRBJ2-5, with unresolved D. There are 15 residues in the CDR3. V gave up 2 bases and J gave up 5 bases, with 16 bases separating them. Germline loops: CDR1 SGHDT, CDR2 YYEEEE. The CDR3 nucleotides read TGTGCCAGCAGCTTACTACCCACCGGCGCGGAGACCCAGTACTTC. This translates into CASSLLPTGAETQYF.

This clonotype appeared a few times. The rearrangement joins TRBV6-5 to TRBJ1-2; D is uncertain. Per the germline V gene, CDR1 is MNHEY and CDR2 is SVGAGI. Trimming cost V 0 bases and J 7 bases, with 9 bases left between them. This CDR3 comprises 13 residues. CDR3 in amino acids: CASSYSAGGGYTF. The CDR3 DNA follows: TGTGCCAGCAGTTACTCGGCAGGTGGTGGCTACACCTTC.

This clonotype was counted a few times. This sequence joins TRBV20-1 and TRBJ2-2, with 10 bases aligning to TRBD2. Germline V lookup: CDR1 DFQATT, CDR2 SNEGSKA (reference sequence). This CDR3 is 15 amino acids long. Unmatched junction bases numbered 7, after V lost 3 bases and J lost 6 bases. The CDR3 coding sequence is TGCAGTGCTAGTGCCGGGACTAGCGTGGCCGGGGAGCTGTTTTTT. This encodes CSASAGTSVAGELFF.

This clonotype occurred many times. This sequence joins TRBV12-3 or TRBV12-4 and TRBJ1-5; 9 bases match TRBD1. The CDR3 is made up of 15 amino acids. V gave up 1 base and J gave up 5 bases; unmatched junction bases: 3. The CDR3 DNA reads TGTGCCAGCAGTTTAGGAGGACAGGGGTATCAGCCCCAGCATTTT. Its protein product is CASSLGGQGYQPQHF.

This clonotype was picked up a small number of times. The chain employs TRBV7-9 and TRBJ2-5; 7 nucleotides align to TRBD2. V lost 5 bases and J lost 5; bases outside the gene matches: 14. The germline V gene has CDR1 SEHNR and CDR2 FQNEAQ (reference sequence). The CDR3 runs to 16 residues. The CDR3 DNA is TGTGCCAGCAGCCCACAAGGGACTACTAGGGTGGAGACCCAGTACTTC. Translating it yields CASSPQGTTRVETQYF.

This clonotype was observed a few times. J is TRBJ2-7 and V is TRBV12-3 or TRBV12-4; TRBD2 is a possible D gene (5 bases). This CDR3 has 13 residues. V lost 6 bases, J lost 2 bases, and 11 bases lay in between. The CDR3: CASSFRDPYEQYF. The CDR3 coding sequence is TGTGCCAGCAGCTTCCGGGATCCCTACGAGCAGTACTTC.

This clonotype was recorded a few times. J is TRBJ1-1 and V is TRBV20-1; TRBD1 might be the D (6 bases). The CDR3 consists of 15 residues. Per germline, CDR1 DFQATT and CDR2 SNEGSKA (reference sequence). V was clipped by 0 bases and J by 1 base, with 12 bases between them. CDR3 nucleotide sequence: TGCAGTGCTAGAGAAGGGGCCAGGGGGAACACTGAAGCTTTCTTT. Translation gives CSAREGARGNTEAFF.

This clonotype was recorded a few times. This chain links TRBV9 with TRBJ2-1; 11 bases agree with TRBD2. Germline V gene data show CDR1 as SGDLS and CDR2 as YYNGEE. There are 15 residues in the CDR3. The trim removed 0 bases at V and 8 bases at J, leaving 4 bases unmatched. The CDR3 region is CASSVGLLAGDEQFF. DNA for the CDR3: TGTGCCAGCAGCGTAGGGCTACTAGCGGGGGATGAGCAGTTCTTC.

The CDR3 loop reads CASSFSGVQETQYF. The DNA of the CDR3 is TGTGCCAGCAGCTTTAGCGGGGTCCAAGAGACCCAGTACTTC. V usage is TRBV9 and J usage is TRBJ2-5; 8 nucleotides match TRBD2. Germline loops: CDR1 SGDLS, CDR2 YYNGEE. The V and J ends lost 4 bases and 1 base, in that order; junction bases with no gene match: 3. CDR3 length: 14 amino acids. Using reference TRBV9 and TRBJ2-5 for the parts outside the CDR3, the full variable domain is DSGVTQTPKHLITATGQRVTLRCSPRSGDLSVYWYQQSLDQGLQFLIQYYNGEERAKGNILERFSAQQFPDLHSELNLSSLELGDSALYFCASSFSGVQETQYFGPGTRLLVL.

The CDR3 spells CASSLSLAGVETQYF. The CDR3 region has the DNA TGTGCCAGCAGTTTGAGTCTAGCGGGGGTAGAGACCCAGTACTTC. The rearrangement uses TRBV12-3 or TRBV12-4 and TRBJ2-5; 10 nucleotides agree with TRBD2. V lost 3 bases, J lost 4 bases, and 5 bases stayed unmatched. This CDR3 has 15 residues.

This clonotype was counted between two and nine times. This sequence joins TRBV7-2 and TRBJ2-2; a possible D gene is TRBD1 (5 bases). The CDR3 sequence is 14 residues long. Trimming cost V 7 bases and J 3 bases, with 12 bases left between them. The germline V gene encodes CDR1 SGHTA and CDR2 FQGNSA. Written as DNA, the CDR3 is TGTGCCAGCAAAGATCAGGGTTACACCGGGGAGCTGTTTTTT. Protein sequence: CASKDQGYTGELFF.

This clonotype came up many times. The rearrangement links TRBV5-1 to TRBJ1-1; weak D call: TRBD1 (6 bases). This CDR3 region has 13 residues. Between the trimmed V and J ends, which lost 4 bases and 1 base, there was a span of 8 bases. Germline V gene sequence: CDR1 SGHRS, CDR2 YFSETQ. The CDR3 is CASSPGANTEAFF. The CDR3 nucleotides read TGCGCCAGCAGCCCGGGGGCGAACACTGAAGCTTTCTTT.